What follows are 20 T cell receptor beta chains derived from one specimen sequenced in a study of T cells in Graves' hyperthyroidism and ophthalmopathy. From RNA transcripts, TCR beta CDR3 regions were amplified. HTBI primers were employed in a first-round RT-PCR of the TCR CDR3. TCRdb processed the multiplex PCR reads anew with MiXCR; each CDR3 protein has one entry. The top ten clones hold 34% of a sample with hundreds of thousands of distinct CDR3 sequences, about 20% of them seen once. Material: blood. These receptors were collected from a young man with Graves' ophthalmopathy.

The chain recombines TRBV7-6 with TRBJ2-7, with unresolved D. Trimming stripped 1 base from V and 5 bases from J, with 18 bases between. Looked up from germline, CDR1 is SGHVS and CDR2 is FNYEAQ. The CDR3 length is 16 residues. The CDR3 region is CASSLGTSSRANEQYF. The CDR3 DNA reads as TGTGCCAGCAGCTTAGGTACCAGCAGTCGGGCTAACGAGCAGTACTTC.

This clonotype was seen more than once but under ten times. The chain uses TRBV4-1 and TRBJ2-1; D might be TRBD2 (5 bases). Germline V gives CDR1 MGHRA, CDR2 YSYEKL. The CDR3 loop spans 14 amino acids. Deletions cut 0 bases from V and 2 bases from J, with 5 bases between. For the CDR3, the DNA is TGCGCCAGCAGCCAAGACGGGGCCTACAATGAGCAGTTCTTC. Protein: CASSQDGAYNEQFF.

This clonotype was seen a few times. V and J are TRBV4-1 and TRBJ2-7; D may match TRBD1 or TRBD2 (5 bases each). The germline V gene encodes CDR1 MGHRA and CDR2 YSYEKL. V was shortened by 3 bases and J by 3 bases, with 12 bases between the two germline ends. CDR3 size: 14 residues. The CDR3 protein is CASSHDRGVYEQYF. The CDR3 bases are TGCGCCAGCAGCCACGACCGGGGCGTCTACGAGCAGTACTTC.

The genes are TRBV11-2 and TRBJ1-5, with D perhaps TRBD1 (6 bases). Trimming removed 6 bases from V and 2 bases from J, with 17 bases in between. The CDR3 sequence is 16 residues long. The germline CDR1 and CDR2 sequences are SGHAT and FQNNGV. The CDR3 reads CASSKEGGSGNQPQHF. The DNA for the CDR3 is TGTGCCAGCAGTAAAGAGGGGGGATCGGGCAATCAGCCCCAGCATTTT.

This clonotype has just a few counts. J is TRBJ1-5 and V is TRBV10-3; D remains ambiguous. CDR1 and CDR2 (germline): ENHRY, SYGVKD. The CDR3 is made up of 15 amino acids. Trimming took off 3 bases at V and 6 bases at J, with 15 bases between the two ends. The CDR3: CAISDRLGKSQPQHF. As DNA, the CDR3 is TGTGCCATCAGTGACCGTCTGGGGAAAAGTCAGCCCCAGCATTTT.

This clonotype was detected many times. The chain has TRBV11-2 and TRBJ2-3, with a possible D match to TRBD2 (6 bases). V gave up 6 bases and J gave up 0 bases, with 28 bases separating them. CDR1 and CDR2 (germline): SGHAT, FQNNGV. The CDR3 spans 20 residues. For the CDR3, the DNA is TGTGCCAGCAGGGGTTTGGGCCTTGGAGGGTACCAGAGTAGCACAGATACGCAGTATTTT. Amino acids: CASRGLGLGGYQSSTDTQYF.

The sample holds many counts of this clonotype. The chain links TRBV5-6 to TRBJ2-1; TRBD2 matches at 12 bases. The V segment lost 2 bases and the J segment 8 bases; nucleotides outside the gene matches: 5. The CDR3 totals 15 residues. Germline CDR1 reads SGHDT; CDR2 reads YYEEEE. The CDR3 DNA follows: TGTGCCAGCAGCTTCCGGACTAGCGGGACGTATGAGCAGTTCTTC. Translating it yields CASSFRTSGTYEQFF.

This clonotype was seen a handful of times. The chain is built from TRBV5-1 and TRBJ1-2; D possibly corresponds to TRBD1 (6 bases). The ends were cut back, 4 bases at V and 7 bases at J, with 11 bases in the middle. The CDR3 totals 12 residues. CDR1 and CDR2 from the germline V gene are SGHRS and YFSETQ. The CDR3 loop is CASSGGAVGYTF. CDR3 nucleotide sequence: TGCGCCAGCAGCGGGGGCGCGGTTGGCTACACCTTC.

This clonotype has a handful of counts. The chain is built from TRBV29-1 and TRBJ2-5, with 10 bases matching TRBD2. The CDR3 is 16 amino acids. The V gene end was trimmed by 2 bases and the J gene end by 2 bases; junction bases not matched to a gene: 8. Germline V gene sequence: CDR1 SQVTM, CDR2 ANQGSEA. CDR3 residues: CSVETSGRAQQETQYF. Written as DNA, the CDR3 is TGCAGCGTTGAAACAAGCGGGAGGGCCCAACAAGAGACCCAGTACTTC. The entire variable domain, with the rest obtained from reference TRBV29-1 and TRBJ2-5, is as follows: SAVISQKPSRDICQRGTSLTIQCQVDSQVTMMFWYRQQPGQSLTLIATANQGSEATYESGFVIDKFPISRPNLTFSTLTVSNMSPEDSSIYLCSVETSGRAQQETQYFGPGTRLLVL.

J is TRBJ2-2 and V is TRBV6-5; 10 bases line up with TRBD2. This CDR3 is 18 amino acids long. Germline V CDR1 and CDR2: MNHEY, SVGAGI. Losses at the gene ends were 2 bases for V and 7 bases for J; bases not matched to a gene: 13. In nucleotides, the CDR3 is TGTGCCAGCAGTTACGCGTCCCTAGCGGGAGAGTTTGTCGGGGAGCTGTTTTTT. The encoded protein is CASSYASLAGEFVGELFF.

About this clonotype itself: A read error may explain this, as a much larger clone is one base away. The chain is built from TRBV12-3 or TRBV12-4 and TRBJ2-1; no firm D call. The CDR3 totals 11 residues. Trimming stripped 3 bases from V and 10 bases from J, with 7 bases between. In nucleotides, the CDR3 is TGTGCCAGCAGTTTTATGGGCGAGCAGTTCTTC. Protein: CASSFMGEQFF.

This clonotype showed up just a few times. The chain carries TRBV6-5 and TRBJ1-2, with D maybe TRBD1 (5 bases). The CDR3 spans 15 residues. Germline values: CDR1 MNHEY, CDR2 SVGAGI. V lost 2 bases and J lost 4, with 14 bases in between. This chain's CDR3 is CASSYRNQGSYGYTF. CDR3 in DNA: TGTGCCAGCAGTTACCGAAACCAGGGCAGCTATGGCTACACCTTC.

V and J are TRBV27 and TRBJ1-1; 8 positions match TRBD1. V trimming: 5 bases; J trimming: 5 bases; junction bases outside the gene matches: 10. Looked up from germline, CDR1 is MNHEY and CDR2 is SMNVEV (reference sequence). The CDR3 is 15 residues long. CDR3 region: CASSQGTGRTTEAFF. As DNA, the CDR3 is TGTGCCAGCAGTCAAGGGACAGGTCGGACTACTGAAGCTTTCTTT.

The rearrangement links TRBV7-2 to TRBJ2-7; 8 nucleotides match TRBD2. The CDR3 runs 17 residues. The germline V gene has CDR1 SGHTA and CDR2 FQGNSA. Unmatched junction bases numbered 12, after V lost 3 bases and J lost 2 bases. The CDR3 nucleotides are TGTGCCAGCAGCTTGGACCAGCAGCGGGAGATGCCCTACGAGCAGTACTTC. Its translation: CASSLDQQREMPYEQYF.

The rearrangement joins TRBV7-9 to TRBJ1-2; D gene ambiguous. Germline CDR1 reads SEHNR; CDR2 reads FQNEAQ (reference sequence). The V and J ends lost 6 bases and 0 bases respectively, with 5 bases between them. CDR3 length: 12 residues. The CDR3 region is CASSGTNYGYTF. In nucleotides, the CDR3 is TGTGCCAGCAGTGGGACTAACTATGGCTACACCTTC.

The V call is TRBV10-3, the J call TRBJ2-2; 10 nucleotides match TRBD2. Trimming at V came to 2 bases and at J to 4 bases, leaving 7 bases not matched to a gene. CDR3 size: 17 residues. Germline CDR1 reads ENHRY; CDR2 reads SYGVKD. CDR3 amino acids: CAISEPSGRISTGELFF. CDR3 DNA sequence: TGTGCCATCAGTGAGCCTAGCGGGAGAATTTCCACCGGGGAGCTGTTTTTT.

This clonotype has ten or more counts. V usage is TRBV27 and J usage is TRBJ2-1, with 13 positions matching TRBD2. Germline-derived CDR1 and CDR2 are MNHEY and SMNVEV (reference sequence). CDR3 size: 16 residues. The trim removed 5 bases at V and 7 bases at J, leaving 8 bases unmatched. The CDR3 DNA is TGTGCCAGCAGTACCCAACTAGCGGGAGGGCGGAATGAGCAGTTCTTC. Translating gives CASSTQLAGGRNEQFF.

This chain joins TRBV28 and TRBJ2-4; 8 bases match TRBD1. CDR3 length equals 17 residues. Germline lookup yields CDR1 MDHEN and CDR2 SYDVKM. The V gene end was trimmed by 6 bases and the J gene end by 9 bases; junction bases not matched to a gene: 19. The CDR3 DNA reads TGTGCCAGCAGCCCGTCCCGGGACAGGCTAGCCCGGGGCATTCAGTACTTC. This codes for CASSPSRDRLARGIQYF. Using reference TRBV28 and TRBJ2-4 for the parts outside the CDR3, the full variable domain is DVKVTQSSRYLVKRTGEKVFLECVQDMDHENMFWYRQDPGLGLRLIYFSYDVKMKEKGDIPEGYSVSREKKERFSLILESASTNQTSMYLCASSPSRDRLARGIQYFGAGTRLSVL.

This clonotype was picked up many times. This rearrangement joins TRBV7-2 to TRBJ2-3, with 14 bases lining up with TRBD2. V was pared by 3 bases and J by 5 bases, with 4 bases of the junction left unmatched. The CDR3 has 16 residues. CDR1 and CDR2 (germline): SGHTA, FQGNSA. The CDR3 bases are TGTGCCAGCAGCTTTGGGACTAGCGGGAGAGAAGATACGCAGTATTTT. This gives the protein CASSFGTSGREDTQYF.

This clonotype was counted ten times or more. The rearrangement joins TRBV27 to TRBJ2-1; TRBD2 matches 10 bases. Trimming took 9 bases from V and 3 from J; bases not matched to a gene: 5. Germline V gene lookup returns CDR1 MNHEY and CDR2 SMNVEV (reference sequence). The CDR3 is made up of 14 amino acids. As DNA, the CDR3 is TGTGCCAGTCAAGCGGGAGGGATCTACAATGAGCAGTTCTTC. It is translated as CASQAGGIYNEQFF.